The clone carrying this TCR beta chain showed up just a few times. The data were obtained in a study of blood T cell repertoires in COVID-19. Study details: The United States, Italy and Spain provided the acute and convalescent COVID-19 samples. PBMCs, B-cell-depleted T cells, or T cells were the source of the cDNA or gDNA that made up the material.

Germline V gene sequence: CDR1 LGHNA, CDR2 YNFKEQ. This CDR3 is 16 amino acids long. Trimming pared 3 bases from V and 6 bases from J, leaving 20 bases between. Per the original methods: From reference gene primer amplification, estimates of nucleated cell counts were derived. Data came from immunoSEQ multiplex PCR; TCRdb stores just in-frame clones and leaves some out. V, J and clone size are those of that table, while D and trimming were read from the DNA. The sample carries about 78,000 clones, approximately 89% recorded once. The receptor was isolated from a woman aged 55-69 years with acute or convalescent COVID-19. The sample comprised peripheral blood. The genes are TRBV4-2 and TRBJ1-1; no clear D. The CDR3 DNA sequence: TGTGCCAGCAGCCAGGAGACGGTTCCCCCCCCGGCTGAAGCTTTCTTT. Translation gives CASSQETVPPPAEAFF.